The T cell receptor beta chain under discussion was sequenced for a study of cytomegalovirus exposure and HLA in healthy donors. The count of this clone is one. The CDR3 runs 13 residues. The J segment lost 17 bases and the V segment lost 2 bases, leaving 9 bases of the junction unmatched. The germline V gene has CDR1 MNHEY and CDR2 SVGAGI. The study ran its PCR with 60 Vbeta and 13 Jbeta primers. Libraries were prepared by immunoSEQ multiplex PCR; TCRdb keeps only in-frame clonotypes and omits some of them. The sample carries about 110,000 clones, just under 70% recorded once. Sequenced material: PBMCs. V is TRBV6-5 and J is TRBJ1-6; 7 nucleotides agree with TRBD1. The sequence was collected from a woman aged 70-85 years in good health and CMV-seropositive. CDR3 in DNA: TGTGCCAGCAGTTACGCCCCGGACAGGTTTTTCCACTTT. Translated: CASSYAPDRFFHF.